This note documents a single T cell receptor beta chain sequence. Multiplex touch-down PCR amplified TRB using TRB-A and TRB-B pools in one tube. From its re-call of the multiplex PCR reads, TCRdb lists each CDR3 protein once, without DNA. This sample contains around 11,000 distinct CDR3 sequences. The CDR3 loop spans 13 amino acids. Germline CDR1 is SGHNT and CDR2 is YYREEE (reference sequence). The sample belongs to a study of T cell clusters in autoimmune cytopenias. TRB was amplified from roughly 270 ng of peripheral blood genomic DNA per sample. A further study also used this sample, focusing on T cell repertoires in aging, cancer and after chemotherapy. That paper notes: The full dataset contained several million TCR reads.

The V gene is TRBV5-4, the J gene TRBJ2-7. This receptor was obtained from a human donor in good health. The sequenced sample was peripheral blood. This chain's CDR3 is CASSLVGGYEQYF. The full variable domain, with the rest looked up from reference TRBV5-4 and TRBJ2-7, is ETGVTQSPTHLIKTRGQQVTLRCSSQSGHNTVSWYQQALGQGPQFIFQYYREEENGRGNFPPRFSGLQFPNYSSELNVNALELDDSALYLCASSLVGGYEQYFGPGTRLTVT.